This T cell receptor (beta chain) emerged from a study of OX40 agonist ivuxolimab in advanced cancers. Systemic immunosuppression or a history of autoimmune disease excluded patients. Profiling relied on immunoSEQ multiplex PCR, and the TCRdb table lists in-frame clones only, not all of them. The sample has some 66,000 clones, approximately 90% seen once. The source material was CD4+ or CD8+ T cells sorted from blood, sampled in a trial of the OX40 agonist ivuxolimab. This clonotype was sampled from an adult with an advanced solid tumor such as melanoma, head and neck, liver or kidney cancer.

The CDR3 sequence is CASSETVEYYGYTF. CDR3 in DNA: TGTGCCAGCTCCGAAACGGTGGAGTACTATGGCTACACCTTC. This sequence joins TRBV9 and TRBJ1-2; no firm D call. Germline V gene data show CDR1 as SGDLS and CDR2 as YYNGEE. V was shortened by 7 bases and J by 3 bases, with 16 bases between the two germline ends. This CDR3 has 14 residues.